This entry is about one TCR beta chain. The sample originates from a study of T cell changes during pregnancy in multiple sclerosis. Using immunoSEQ multiplex PCR, the repertoire was profiled, and TCRdb retains in-frame clones only, with some absent. The sample has approximately 30,000 clones, 89% seen once; the top ten hold roughly 0.6%. The clonotype comes from a female donor in good health, enrolled as a control in a pregnancy study. The sample here was CD4+ T cells from peripheral blood mononuclear cells, taken in the first trimester of pregnancy.

CDR3 region: CASSSSGTGGNGYTF. DNA for the CDR3: TGTGCCAGCAGTTCGTCCGGGACAGGGGGAAATGGCTACACCTTC. The V gene is TRBV2, the J gene TRBJ1-2, with 11 bases identical to TRBD1. Losses at the gene ends were 5 bases for V and 6 bases for J; bases not matched to a gene: 8. The germline CDR1 and CDR2 sequences are SNHLY and FYNNEI. The CDR3 length is 15 residues.